This T cell receptor (beta chain) was sequenced in a study of blood T cell repertoires in COVID-19. At the level of the study: Acute-phase and convalescent COVID-19 samples originated in the United States, Italy and Spain. T cells, B-cell-depleted T cells, or PBMCs supplied cDNA or gDNA.

Original processing methods: Amplification from reference gene primers served as the basis for estimated nucleated cell counts. The table came from immunoSEQ multiplex PCR; TCRdb's copy has only in-frame clones and leaves some out. V, J and clone size were drawn from that table, and D and trimming were deduced from the DNA. The data contain approximately 260,000 clones, 88% of them singletons. Germline assignment: CDR1 SGHRS and CDR2 YFSETQ. Germline trimming cut 4 bases from V and 2 bases from J; bases unmatched to any gene: 1. CDR3 size: 14 residues. Enrolled during active infection, Seattle patients were then followed longitudinally.

The TCR comes from a woman between 70 and 85 years old with COVID-19, enrolled during active disease. Sequenced material: peripheral blood. V usage is TRBV5-1 and J usage is TRBJ2-1, with 9 bases identical to TRBD1. CDR3 amino acids: CASSRTGAYNEQFF. For the CDR3, the DNA is TGCGCCAGCAGCAGGACAGGGGCCTACAATGAGCAGTTCTTC. Using reference TRBV5-1 and TRBJ2-1 for the parts outside the CDR3, the full variable domain is KAGVTQTPRYLIKTRGQQVTLSCSPISGHRSVSWYQQTPGQGLQFLFEYFSETQRNKGNFPGRFSGRQFSNSRSEMNVSTLELGDSALYLCASSRTGAYNEQFFGPGTRLTVL.